This T cell receptor beta chain was obtained from a study of OX40 agonist ivuxolimab in advanced cancers. Whole-study context: Participants, approximately 83% male, averaged around 64 years of age, ranging from about 23 to 85. Whole-study findings and limits: On average, CD8+ T cells showed a greater number of expanded clones than CD4+.

V lost 1 base to trimming and J lost 3 bases, with 10 bases between them. CDR3 length: 15 residues. The germline CDR1 and CDR2 sequences are SGHRS and YFSETQ. This table comes from immunoSEQ multiplex PCR, and its TCRdb copy is limited to in-frame clones, with some not included. The sample gives around 70,000 clones, roughly 80% of which show up once; 9.5% to 13% is in the top ten. As concerns this clone: The antigen remains undetermined.

The J gene is TRBJ2-2, the V gene TRBV5-1; weak D call: TRBD1 (6 bases). Sequences were derived from CD4+ or CD8+ T cells sorted from blood, sampled in a trial of the OX40 agonist ivuxolimab. The clonotype originates from an adult with an advanced solid tumor such as melanoma, head and neck, liver or kidney cancer. The CDR3 loop reads CASSLRDIYTGELFF. Here the CDR3 DNA reads TGCGCCAGCAGCTTGAGGGACATTTACACCGGGGAGCTGTTTTTT.